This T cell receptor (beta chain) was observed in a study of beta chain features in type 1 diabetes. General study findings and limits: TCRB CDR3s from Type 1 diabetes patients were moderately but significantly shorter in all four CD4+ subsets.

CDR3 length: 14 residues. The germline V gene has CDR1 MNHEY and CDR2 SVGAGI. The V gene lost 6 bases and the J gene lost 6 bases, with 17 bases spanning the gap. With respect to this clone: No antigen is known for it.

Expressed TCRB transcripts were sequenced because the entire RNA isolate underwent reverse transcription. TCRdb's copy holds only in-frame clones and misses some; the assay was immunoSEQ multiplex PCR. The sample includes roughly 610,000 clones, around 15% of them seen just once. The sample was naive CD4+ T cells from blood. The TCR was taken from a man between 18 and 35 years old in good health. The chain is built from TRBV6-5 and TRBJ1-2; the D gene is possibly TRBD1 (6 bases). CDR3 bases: TGTGCCAGCAGCCGACTGACAGGATGGGATGGCTACACCTTC. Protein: CASSRLTGWDGYTF.